Included here is one TCR beta chain sequence, with context. Its antigen remains undetermined. No clone much larger than this one lies a single base away; base qualities are absent. Reading the germline V gene gives CDR1 SGHTS and CDR2 YDEGEE. V lost 0 bases and J lost 7 bases; the stretch between them is 14 bases long. The CDR3 runs 16 amino acids, cysteine and phenylalanine included. Kept here is only the CDR3 DNA, which spans 48 bases and is read in frame from base 1. This record belongs to a study of cytomegalovirus exposure and HLA in healthy donors (dated by TCRdb to 2016 to 2017). A note on the overall study: An earlier analysis of more than 550 of the donors reported 276 Gb of sequence data and around 100 million unique TCR beta sequences obtained from some 170 million T cells. Roughly 300 gigabases of sequencing data and tens of millions of unique TCR sequences were included in an early release covering 500 to 750 HLA-typed donors. The genetic ancestry cluster associated with self-reported Caucasian donors included around four fifths of the roughly 400 genotyped donors. The study aimed to test whether signatures of past pathogen exposure could be identified by cataloging public T cell receptors. Using immunosequencing, the study profiled T cell repertoires from 500 to 800 subjects and related those repertoires to cytomegalovirus serostatus. Along with the roughly 710-subject first cohort, a separate validation cohort of roughly 110 different subjects was used. The study combined high-throughput TCR immunosequencing, statistical association of individual TCRs with disease status, and machine learning to predict cytomegalovirus infection status. To study patterns of TCR occurrence, a later analysis re-analyzed previously published TCR beta repertoires from under 750 donors and added high-resolution HLA genotyping. In the later analysis, no new phenotypic data were used to find candidate immune exposures; instead, reliance was placed on TCR beta sequences and their occurrence across donors. To decide whether each TCR beta V gene segment behaved as functional or pseudogenic, an earlier analysis of some 600 of the donors relied on high-throughput TCR beta sequencing. Donor age, sex, ethnicity and CMV serostatus were compiled alongside the repertoire data. A later genetic analysis took genome-wide SNP genotypes for about three fifths of the 666 donors and used that subset as a discovery cohort. Every discovery cohort repertoire had been produced on one sequencing platform. Both class I and class II loci were covered by HLA typing, at four-digit resolution. Typing coverage differed by locus: A, B, C, DRB1 and DQB1 were typed in about 620-640 donors, DQA1 in around 500, DPA1 in nearly 610, and DPB1 in 472. About five DR-DQ haplotypes were treated as single units for association and clustering because of strong linkage in the cohort. Among about 360 genotyped donors of the cohort, an average of approximately 250,000 unique TCR beta nucleotide sequences were sequenced per donor, roughly 20% of them non-productive.

The cohort consisted of more than 650 healthy bone marrow donors. At the time of sampling, every cohort member was nominally healthy, though immune exposures that went unrecorded were likely present. CMV serostatus was recorded as positive for about 300 and negative for about 50% of the 666 cohort members, whereas no CMV serostatus was recorded for the donor in question. Every donor gave a peripheral blood sample, and the peripheral blood mononuclear cells from that sample were used for TCR beta sequencing. Genomic DNA was extracted from the blood cell samples with the Qiagen DNeasy Blood Extraction Kit. The library was made by the immunoSEQ multiplex PCR assay. For the multiplex PCR, a mixture combining 60 forward primers for TCR Vbeta segments and 13 reverse primers for TCR Jbeta segments was used. A multiplex PCR assay on genomic DNA amplified the CDR3 region of rearranged TCR beta genes. The amplified TCR beta libraries were sequenced on the Illumina HiSeq System as 87-base-pair reads. The authors' pipeline ran thus. In a later analysis, about 80 million unique TCR beta chains were counted across the approximately 640 repertoires, and about 10 million of these chains were shared by at least two donors. Raw reads were error-corrected and collapsed into unique sequences by a nearest-neighbor algorithm in which closely related sequences were merged to remove PCR and sequencing errors. Alignment of CDR3 sequences to IMGT reference sequences was used to assign V, D and J gene segments. For a sequence to be retained, a match of at least six nucleotides to both a V gene segment and a J gene segment was required. A rearrangement was called productive if the CDR3 had no stop codons and remained in frame with V and J, and every other rearrangement was called non-productive. CDR3 was defined by IMGT convention, running from the second conserved V-encoded cysteine to the conserved J-encoded phenylalanine. The earlier analysis of 500 to 750 of the donors excluded any sequence lacking an unambiguous match to a single V gene segment. In an earlier analysis of some 590 of the donors, V segments were called functional above 56.7% productive rearrangements and were called segregating when the between-donor standard deviation exceeded 5%. To diagnose cytomegalovirus status from the catalog of TCR beta chain sequences, a statistical classification framework was built. In a later analysis, TCR nucleotide sequences were compared against IMGT/GENE-DB human TR gene sequences so that V and J genes could be assigned. Using the TCRdist pipeline, a later analysis assigned CDR3 sequences along with most-parsimonious VDJ recombination scenarios. In a later analysis, each TCR beta chain was defined by its CDR3 amino acid sequence together with its V-gene family, and reads lacking a unique V-gene family were excluded. As a way to deal with suspected cross-contamination and a sequencing artifact, a later analysis dropped approximately 570 nucleotide sequences that were highly shared and had low generation probability. In a later analysis, a clonal expansion index was calculated for each public chain from normalized within-repertoire ranks of inferred template counts. In a later analysis, generation probabilities were computed with a VDJ recombination model fitted to out-of-frame rearrangements, and the resulting probabilities were checked against IGoR. Hypergeometric tests were used in a later analysis to score TCR-TCR, TCR-HLA and TCR-CMV co-occurrence, with a repertoire-size bias correction applied to the TCR pairs. To estimate false discovery rates, a later analysis permuted the HLA or CMV assignments 20 times. In a later analysis, co-occurring TCRs were grouped using DBSCAN, and TCRdist sequence similarity was added for clustering within HLA-allele-positive subsets. Co-occurrence clustering excluded repertoires with fewer than 30,000 or more than 120,000 public chains, plus five with anomalous nucleotide sharing. TCRdb limited this immuneACCESS table to in-frame rearrangements with V and J called. A share of clones is missing; checked studies link under half to unresolved V genes, and the rest is unexplained. That table furnishes V, J and clone size, whereas the DNA furnished D and trimming. The table for this sample lists about 94,000 clones; 81% of them were counted only once. 10% of the sample is in the top ten clones.

Summary of the overall study and its limitations: For the cohort, immune exposure information was limited to CMV serostatus. Cytomegalovirus status was reported to be diagnosed by the classifier with high specificity and sensitivity in both the original and validation cohorts. In a later analysis, TCR association rates were found to vary across HLA loci, with the most associated TCRs seen for DRB1 alleles and the fewest for HLA-C alleles. Broadly in line with IMGT annotations, most TCR beta V segments showed up in productive rearrangements about 87% or about 30% of the time in an earlier analysis of 587 of the donors. The study gave a list of about 170 TCR beta chains associated with cytomegalovirus. While some public TCRs were present in many individuals, most TCR sequences turned up only very rarely across donors. The earlier analysis of a few hundred of the donors excluded roughly 17 rarely observed V segments, including chromosome 9 orphons, because counts were too low. In a later analysis, HLA-associated TCR beta chains showed more clonal expansion and lower generation probabilities than non-associated chains that were equally common. The sequencing pipeline was judged likely to have produced a cluster of highly shared sequence variants as a technical artifact. Three of the identified cytomegalovirus-associated TCR beta chains were confirmed in vitro to be specific for cytomegalovirus antigens. An association between a missense DCLRE1C variant and V-gene and J-gene trimming of TCR beta chains was found in a later genetic analysis and replicated in an independent cohort. HLA typing was unavailable for some donors at each locus, so association tests used only the typed subset. Only TCR beta chains were sequenced in this cohort, and the absence of alpha or paired-chain data limited detectable features. According to a later analysis, most CMV-associated TCR beta chains appeared to be HLA-restricted, and the HLA associations seemed to be driven largely by CMV exposure. Correlated functional status among segregating V segments might reflect linkage disequilibrium, but an unknown experimental factor could not be ruled out. Strong co-occurrence of HLA alleles, especially DR and DQ, made assigning TCR associations to individual alleles difficult. Sequencing depth was assumed to be roughly uniform across donors in the presence/absence analyses, though that assumption may not hold. According to a later analysis, parvovirus B19, influenza, CMV and Epstein-Barr virus appeared linked to several top co-occurrence clusters. A further reported finding was that TCR beta sequences accurately predicted the HLA-A and HLA-B alleles for most subjects in the first cohort. According to a later genetic analysis, donors in an Asian-associated ancestry cluster had fewer N-insertions in productive TCRs than the approximately 700-donor mean. In a later analysis, 16,951 TCR beta sequences were associated with specific HLA alleles at a false discovery rate of 0.05. Some IMGT-functional V segments, including TRBV6-2 and TRBV6-3, could not be told apart with the 87-base-pair reads, so those segments were excluded. It was suggested by the authors that the approach could potentially be generalized to other disease states and immunological phenotypes.

This TCR derives from a human donor in good health. The sequencing input was PBMCs. The sequence links TRBV5-8 to TRBJ1-6; too little of a D gene remains to name it. DNA sequence: TGTGCCAGCAGCTTGGTTGGGTGGAGTGAGAATTCACCCCTCCACTTT. It codes for CASSLVGWSENSPLHF.